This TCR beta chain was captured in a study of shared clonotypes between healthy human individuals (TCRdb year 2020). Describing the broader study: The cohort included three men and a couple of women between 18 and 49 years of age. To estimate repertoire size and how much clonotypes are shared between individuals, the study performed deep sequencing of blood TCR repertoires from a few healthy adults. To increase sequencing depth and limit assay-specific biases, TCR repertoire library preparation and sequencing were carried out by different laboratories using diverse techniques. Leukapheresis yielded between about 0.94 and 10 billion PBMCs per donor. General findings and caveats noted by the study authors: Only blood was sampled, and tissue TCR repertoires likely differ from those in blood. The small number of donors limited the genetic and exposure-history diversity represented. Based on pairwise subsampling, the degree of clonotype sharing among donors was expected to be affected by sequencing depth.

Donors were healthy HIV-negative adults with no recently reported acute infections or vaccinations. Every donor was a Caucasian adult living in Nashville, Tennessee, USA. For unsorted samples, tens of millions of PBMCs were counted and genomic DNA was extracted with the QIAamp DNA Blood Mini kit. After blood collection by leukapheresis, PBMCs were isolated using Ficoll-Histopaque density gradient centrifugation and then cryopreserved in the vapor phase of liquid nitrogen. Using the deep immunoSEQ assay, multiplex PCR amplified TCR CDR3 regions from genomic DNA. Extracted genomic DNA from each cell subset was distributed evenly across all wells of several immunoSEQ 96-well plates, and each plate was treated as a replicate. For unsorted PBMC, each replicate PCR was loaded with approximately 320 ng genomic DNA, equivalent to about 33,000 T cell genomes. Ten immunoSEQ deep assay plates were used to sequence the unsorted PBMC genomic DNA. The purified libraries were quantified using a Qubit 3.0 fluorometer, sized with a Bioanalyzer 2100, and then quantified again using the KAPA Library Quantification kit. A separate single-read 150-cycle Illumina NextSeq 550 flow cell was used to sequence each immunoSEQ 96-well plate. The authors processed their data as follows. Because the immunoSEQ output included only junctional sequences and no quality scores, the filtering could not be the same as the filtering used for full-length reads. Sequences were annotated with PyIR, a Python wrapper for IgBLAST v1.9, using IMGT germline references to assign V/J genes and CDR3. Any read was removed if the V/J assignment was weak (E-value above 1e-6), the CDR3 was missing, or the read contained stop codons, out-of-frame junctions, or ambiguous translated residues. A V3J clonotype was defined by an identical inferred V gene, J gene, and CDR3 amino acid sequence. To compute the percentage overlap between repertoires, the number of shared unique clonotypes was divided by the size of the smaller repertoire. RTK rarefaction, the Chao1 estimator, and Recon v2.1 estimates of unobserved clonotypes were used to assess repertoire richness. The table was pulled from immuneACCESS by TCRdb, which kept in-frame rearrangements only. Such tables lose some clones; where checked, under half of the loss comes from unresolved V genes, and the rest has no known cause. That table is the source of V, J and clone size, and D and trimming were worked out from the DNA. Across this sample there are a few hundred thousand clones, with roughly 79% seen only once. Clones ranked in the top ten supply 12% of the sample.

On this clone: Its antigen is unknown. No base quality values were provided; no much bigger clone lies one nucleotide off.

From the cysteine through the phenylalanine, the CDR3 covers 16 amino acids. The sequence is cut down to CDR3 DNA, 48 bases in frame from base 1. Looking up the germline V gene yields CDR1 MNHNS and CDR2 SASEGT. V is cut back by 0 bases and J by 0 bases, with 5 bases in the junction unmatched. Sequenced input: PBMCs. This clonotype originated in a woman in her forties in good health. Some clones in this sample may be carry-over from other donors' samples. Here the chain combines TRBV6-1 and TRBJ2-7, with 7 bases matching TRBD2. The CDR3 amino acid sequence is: CASSEALAASSYEQYF. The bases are TGTGCCAGCAGTGAAGCGCTAGCGGCCAGCTCCTACGAGCAGTACTTC.